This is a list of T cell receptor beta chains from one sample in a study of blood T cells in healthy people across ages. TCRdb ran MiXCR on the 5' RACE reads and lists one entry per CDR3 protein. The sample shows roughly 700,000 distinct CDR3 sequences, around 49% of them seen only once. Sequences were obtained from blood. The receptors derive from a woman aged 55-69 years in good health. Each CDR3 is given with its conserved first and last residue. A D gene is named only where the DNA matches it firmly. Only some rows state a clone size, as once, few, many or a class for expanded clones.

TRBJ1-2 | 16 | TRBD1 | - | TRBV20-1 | TGCAGTGCTAGAGATTGGCGGACAGGAGATAACTATGGCTACACCTTC | CSARDWRTGDNYGYTF
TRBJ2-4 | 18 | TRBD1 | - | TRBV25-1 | TGTGCCAGCAGTGAGCCTGGACAGGGAAGGGGAGCCAAAAACATTCAGTACTTC | CASSEPGQGRGAKNIQYF
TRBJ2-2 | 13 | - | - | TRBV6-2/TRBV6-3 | TGTGCCAGCAGGCAAACATGGCCCGGGGAGCTGTTTTTT | CASRQTWPGELFF
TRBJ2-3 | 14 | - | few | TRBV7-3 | TGTGCCAGCAGCCCCGGGGGCACCACAGATACGCAGTATTTT | CASSPGGTTDTQYF
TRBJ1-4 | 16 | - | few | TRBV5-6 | TGTGCCAGCAGCGGGGCCACAGGGAGGTCTAATGAAAAACTGTTTTTT | CASSGATGRSNEKLFF
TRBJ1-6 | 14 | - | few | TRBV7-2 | TGTGCCAGCAGCTTGACACGGGTTAATTCACCCCTCCACTTT | CASSLTRVNSPLHF
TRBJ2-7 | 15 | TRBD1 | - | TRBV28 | TGTGCCGGCAGTCCCCCGGACAGGCTTTACTACGAGCAGTACTTC | CAGSPPDRLYYEQYF
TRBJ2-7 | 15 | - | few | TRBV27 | TGTGCCAGCAGTCCAAAACTCGACAGCCTCTACGAGCAGTACTTC | CASSPKLDSLYEQYF
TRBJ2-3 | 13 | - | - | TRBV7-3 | TGTGCCAGCAGCTTAAACACCCCAGGCACGCAGTATTTT | CASSLNTPGTQYF
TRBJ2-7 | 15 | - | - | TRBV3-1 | TGTGCCAGCAGCCAAGAATGGGGGCGGACATACGAGCAGTACTTC | CASSQEWGRTYEQYF
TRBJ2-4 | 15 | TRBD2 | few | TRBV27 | TGTGCCAGCAGCCTAGGACTAGCATCCCCCTACGGGCAGTACTTC | CASSLGLASPYGQYF
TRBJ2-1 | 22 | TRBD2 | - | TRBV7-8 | TGTGCCAGCAGCTTAGAAGGGACTAGCGGGAGAGTGTCCCCGAGCTCCTACAATGAGCAGTTCTTC | CASSLEGTSGRVSPSSYNEQFF
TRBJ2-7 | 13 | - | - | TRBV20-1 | TGCAGTGCTCGTGAGGTCTTTGGCTACGAGCAGTACTTC | CSAREVFGYEQYF
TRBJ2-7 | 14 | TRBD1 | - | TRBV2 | TGTGCCAGCAGAGCAGACAGGGACTCCTACGAGCAGTACTTC | CASRADRDSYEQYF
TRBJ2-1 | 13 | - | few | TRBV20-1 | TGCAGTTCCAAGGGGGTAAGGTTATATGAGCAGTTCTTC | CSSKGVRLYEQFF
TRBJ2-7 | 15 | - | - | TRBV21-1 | TGTGCCAGCAGCAAAGGGGGACGACCCTACAATGAGCAGTACTTC | CASSKGGRPYNEQYF
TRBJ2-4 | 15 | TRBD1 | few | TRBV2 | TGTGCCAGCAGTGAAGAGGGGGCGACCAAAAACATTCAGTACTTC | CASSEEGATKNIQYF